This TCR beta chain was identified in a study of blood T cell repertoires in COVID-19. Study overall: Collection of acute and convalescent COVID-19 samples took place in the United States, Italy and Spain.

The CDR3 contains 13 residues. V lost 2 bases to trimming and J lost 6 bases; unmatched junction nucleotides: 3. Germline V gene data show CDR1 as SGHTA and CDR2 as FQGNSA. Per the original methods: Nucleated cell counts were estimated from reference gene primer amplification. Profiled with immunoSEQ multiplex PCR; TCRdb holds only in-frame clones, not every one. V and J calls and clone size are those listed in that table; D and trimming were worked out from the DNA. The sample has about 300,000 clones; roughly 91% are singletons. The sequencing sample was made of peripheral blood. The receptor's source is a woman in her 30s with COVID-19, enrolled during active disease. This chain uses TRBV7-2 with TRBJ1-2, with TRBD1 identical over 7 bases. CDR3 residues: CASSLRGGDGYTF. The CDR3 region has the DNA TGTGCCAGCAGCTTACGAGGGGGCGATGGCTACACCTTC.